This T cell receptor (beta chain) was retrieved from a study of T-cell reconstitution after alpha-beta-depleted transplantation in children. Study-level results: Surviving recipient T cells and thymic progenitors produced the high day-60 TCRbeta diversity seen in some patients. Several hundred expanded graft clones reportedly were the source of alpha-beta T cells about two months after transplant.

Of note for this clonotype: The antigen is not known.

The V and J ends lost 0 bases and 6 bases, in that order; junction bases with no gene match: 14. Germline lookup yields CDR1 DFQATT and CDR2 SNEGSKA (reference sequence). The CDR3 is 16 residues long. Unique molecular identifiers featured in how the TCRbeta library was prepared. From the PCR reads, TCRdb called clonotypes with MiXCR, one entry per CDR3 protein. Seen here are around 210,000 distinct CDR3 sequences, roughly 6.6% observed once, and the top ten hold just over 5.5%. This TCR was recovered from a boy between 2 and 10 years old with acute lymphoblastic leukemia, due to receive a stem cell transplant. Sample: PBMCs, taken before TCRalphabeta/CD19-depleted stem cell transplant. The chain carries TRBV20-1 and TRBJ2-7; 7 positions match TRBD1. The DNA for the CDR3 is TGCAGTGCTAGAGAGCCAGGGCTAGCAGGGGGTCGCGAGCAGTACTTC. Its translation: CSAREPGLAGGREQYF.